This is a list of T cell receptor beta chains from one sample in a study of T cells in tuberculosis. Sequenced by immunoSEQ multiplex PCR; TCRdb stores in-frame clones only, minus some. This sample yields under 25,000 clones, of which around 97% are seen a single time; more than 5% belongs to the top ten. Sequenced: PBMCs. All receptors derive from a donor aged 10-29 years with latent tuberculosis or without tuberculosis infection. The CDR3 runs from the conserved cysteine through the conserved F or W. A D gene is named only where the DNA matches it firmly. Rows may omit the clone size; those that give it use once, few, many or a size class.

CDR3 DNA,CDR3 protein,V gene,D gene,clone size,CDR3 length,J gene
TGCGCCAGCAGCCAAGACTTGACTAGCGGGGCCCATGAGCAGTTCTTC,CASSQDLTSGAHEQFF,TRBV4-3,TRBD2,.,16,TRBJ2-1
TGTGCCAGCAGCCGGAACCTGATCGACAGGGTTTGGACCGGGGAGCTGTTTTTT,CASSRNLIDRVWTGELFF,TRBV5-4,TRBD1,.,18,TRBJ2-2
TGTGCCAGCAGTGACTTGCGGTCTGGGGCCAACGTCCTGACTTTC,CASSDLRSGANVLTF,TRBV6-1,.,.,15,TRBJ2-6
TGCGCCAGCAGCCCGGACAGTACCCGCCTCAGCTCCTATAATTCACCCCTCCACTTT,CASSPDSTRLSSYNSPLHF,TRBV5-1,.,.,19,TRBJ1-6
TGTGCCAGCAGTCCTCCCGGTCAGCCCCAGCATTTT,CASSPPGQPQHF,TRBV28,.,.,12,TRBJ1-5
TGCGCCAGCAGCCTTACCGGGTCCCAGGGGTTCAATGAGCAGTTCTTC,CASSLTGSQGFNEQFF,TRBV4-3,.,.,16,TRBJ2-1
TGTGCCAGCAGCCACTGGACGCGGGGGAACCCCTACGAGCAGTACTTC,CASSHWTRGNPYEQYF,TRBV7-8,TRBD2,.,16,TRBJ2-7
TGCGCCAGCAGCTTGGCACGGGGGGTTATGGTCGAAGGGAGAAACACTGAAGCTTTCTTT,CASSLARGVMVEGRNTEAFF,TRBV5-1,.,.,20,TRBJ1-1
TGCGCCAGCAGCCTTAGCTCGGGGGGATTCTCCTACGAGCAGTACTTC,CASSLSSGGFSYEQYF,TRBV4-1,TRBD2,.,16,TRBJ2-7
TGTGCCAGCAGCTCCCTAGCGGACCAACAAGAGACCCAGTACTTC,CASSSLADQQETQYF,TRBV11-3,TRBD2,.,15,TRBJ2-5
TGTGCCAGCAGTCCCCAGGGGGCGCAAGCCCAGCATTTT,CASSPQGAQAQHF,TRBV28,TRBD1,.,13,TRBJ1-5
TGTGCAAGTCGCTCGCCCTCAGCTTCTTATGCGCGGGGCTACACCTTC,CASRSPSASYARGYTF,TRBV12-2,.,.,16,TRBJ1-2
TGTGCCAGCAGTTACGAGGGAAGTAAAGAGACCCAGTACTTC,CASSYEGSKETQYF,TRBV6-6,.,.,14,TRBJ2-5
TGTGCCAGCAGTTCCGGGACAGCTTTCACAGATACGCAGTATTTT,CASSSGTAFTDTQYF,TRBV27,TRBD1,.,15,TRBJ2-3
TGTGCCAGCAGCTCACCCTGGGGCGGGAGGGCCCCAGATACGCAGTATTTT,CASSSPWGGRAPDTQYF,TRBV7-6,TRBD2,once,17,TRBJ2-3
TGTGCCAGCAGCCTCACCGGGGGGGCGGGAGTGATTGAAGCTTTCTTT,CASSLTGGAGVIEAFF,TRBV7-9,.,.,16,TRBJ1-1
TGCAGCGGCGGACTAGCCGACTACAATGAGCAGTTCTTC,CSGGLADYNEQFF,TRBV29-1,TRBD2,.,13,TRBJ2-1
TGTGCCATCAGTTCAAATAACGGACAGGGGGCCGCCTACGAGCAGTACTTC,CAISSNNGQGAAYEQYF,TRBV10-3,TRBD1,.,17,TRBJ2-7
TGCGCCAGCAGCCTAGTAGGACAGGCTGTCAGCATCGGGGCCAAAAACATTCAGTACTTC,CASSLVGQAVSIGAKNIQYF,TRBV4-1,TRBD1,.,20,TRBJ2-4
TGTGCCAGCAGCGAACGAGGTGAAAAACTGTTTTTT,CASSERGEKLFF,TRBV6-6,.,.,12,TRBJ1-4
TGTGCCAGTAGTATTTCAGGGCCAGCGTACAATGAGCAGTTCTTC,CASSISGPAYNEQFF,TRBV19,.,.,15,TRBJ2-1
TGTGCCAGTACCACCGACGTGGGGGGGACCCAGTACTTC,CASTTDVGGTQYF,TRBV19,.,.,13,TRBJ2-5